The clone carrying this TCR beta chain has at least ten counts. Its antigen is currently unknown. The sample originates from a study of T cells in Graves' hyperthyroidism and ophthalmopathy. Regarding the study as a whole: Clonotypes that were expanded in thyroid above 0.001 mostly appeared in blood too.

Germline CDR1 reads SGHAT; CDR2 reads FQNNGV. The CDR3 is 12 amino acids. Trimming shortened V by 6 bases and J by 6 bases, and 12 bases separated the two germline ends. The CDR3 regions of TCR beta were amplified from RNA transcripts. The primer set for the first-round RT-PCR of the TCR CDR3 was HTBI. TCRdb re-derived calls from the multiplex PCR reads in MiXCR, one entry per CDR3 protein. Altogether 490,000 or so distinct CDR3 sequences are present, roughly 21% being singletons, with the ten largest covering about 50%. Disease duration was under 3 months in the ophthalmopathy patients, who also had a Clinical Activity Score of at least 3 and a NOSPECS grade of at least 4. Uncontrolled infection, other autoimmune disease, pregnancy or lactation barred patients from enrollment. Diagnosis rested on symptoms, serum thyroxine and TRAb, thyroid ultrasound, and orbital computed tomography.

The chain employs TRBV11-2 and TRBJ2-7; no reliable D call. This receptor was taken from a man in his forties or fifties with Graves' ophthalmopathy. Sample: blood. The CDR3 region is CASSQVWGEQYF. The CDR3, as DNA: TGTGCCAGCAGTCAGGTGTGGGGCGAGCAGTACTTC. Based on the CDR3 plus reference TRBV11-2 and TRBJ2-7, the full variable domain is EAGVAQSPRYKIIEKRQSVAFWCNPISGHATLYWYQQILGQGPKLLIQFQNNGVVDDSQLPKDRFSAERLKGVDSTLKIQPAKLEDSAVYLCASSQVWGEQYFGPGTRLTVT.